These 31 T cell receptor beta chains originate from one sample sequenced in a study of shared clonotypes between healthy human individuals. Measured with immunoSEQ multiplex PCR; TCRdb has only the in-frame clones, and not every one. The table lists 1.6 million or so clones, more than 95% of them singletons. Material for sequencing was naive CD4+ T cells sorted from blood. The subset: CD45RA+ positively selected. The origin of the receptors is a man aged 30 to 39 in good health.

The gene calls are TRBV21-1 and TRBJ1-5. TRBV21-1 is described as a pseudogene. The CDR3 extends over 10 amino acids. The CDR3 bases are TGTGCCAGCAGCAAAAGGGAGGAGCATTTT. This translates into CASSKREEHF.

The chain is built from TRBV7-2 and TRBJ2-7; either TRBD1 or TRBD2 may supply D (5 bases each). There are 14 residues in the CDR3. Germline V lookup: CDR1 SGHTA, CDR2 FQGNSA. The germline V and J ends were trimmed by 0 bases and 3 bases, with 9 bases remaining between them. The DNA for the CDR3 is TGTGCCAGCAGCTTAGCGGGGGTGCACTACGAGCAGTACTTC. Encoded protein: CASSLAGVHYEQYF. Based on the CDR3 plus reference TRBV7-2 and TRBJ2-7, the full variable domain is GAGVSQSPSNKVTEKGKDVELRCDPISGHTALYWYRQSLGQGLEFLIYFQGNSAPDKSGLPSDRFSAERTGGSVSTLTIQRTQQEDSAVYLCASSLAGVHYEQYFGPGTRLTVT.

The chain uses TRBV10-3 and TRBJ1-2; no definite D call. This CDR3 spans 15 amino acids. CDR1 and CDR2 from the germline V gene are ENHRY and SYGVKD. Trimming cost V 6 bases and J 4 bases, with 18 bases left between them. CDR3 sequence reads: CAISYQLGSIYGYTF. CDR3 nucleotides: TGTGCCATCAGCTACCAGCTCGGGTCCATCTATGGCTACACCTTC.

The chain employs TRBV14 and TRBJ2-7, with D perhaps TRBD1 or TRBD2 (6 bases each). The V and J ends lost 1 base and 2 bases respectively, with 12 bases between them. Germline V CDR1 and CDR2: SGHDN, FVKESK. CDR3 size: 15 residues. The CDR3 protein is CASSQGGGFTYEQYF. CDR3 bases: TGTGCCAGCAGCCAAGGAGGGGGGTTTACCTACGAGCAGTACTTC.

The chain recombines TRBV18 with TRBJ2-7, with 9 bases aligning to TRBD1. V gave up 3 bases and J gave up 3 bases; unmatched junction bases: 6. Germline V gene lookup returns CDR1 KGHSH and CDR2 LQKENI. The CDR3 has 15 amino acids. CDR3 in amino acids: CASSPRGDRVYEQYF. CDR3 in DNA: TGTGCCAGCTCACCCCGAGGGGACAGGGTCTACGAGCAGTACTTC.

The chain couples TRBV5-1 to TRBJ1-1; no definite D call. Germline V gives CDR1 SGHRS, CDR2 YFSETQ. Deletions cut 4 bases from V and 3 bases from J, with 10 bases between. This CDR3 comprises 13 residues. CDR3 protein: CASSADGYTEAFF. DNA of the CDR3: TGCGCCAGCAGCGCGGACGGCTACACTGAAGCTTTCTTT.

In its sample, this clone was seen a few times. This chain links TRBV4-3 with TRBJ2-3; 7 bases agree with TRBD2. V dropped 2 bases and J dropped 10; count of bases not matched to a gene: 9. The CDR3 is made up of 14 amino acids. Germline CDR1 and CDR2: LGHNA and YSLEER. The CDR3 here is CASSQSPRSGAQYF. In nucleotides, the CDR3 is TGCGCCAGCAGCCAAAGTCCGAGGAGCGGGGCGCAGTATTTT.

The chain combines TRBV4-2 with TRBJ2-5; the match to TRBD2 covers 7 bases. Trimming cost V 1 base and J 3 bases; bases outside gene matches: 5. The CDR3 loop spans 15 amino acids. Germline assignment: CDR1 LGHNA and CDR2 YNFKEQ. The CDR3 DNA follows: TGTGCCAGCAGCCAAGGTCGGGGAGGGGAAGAGACCCAGTACTTC. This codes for CASSQGRGGEETQYF.

CDR3 in DNA: TGTGCCATCAGTGAGAAAGGTGGGGGTTCCTACGAGCAGTACTTC. Translating gives CAISEKGGGSYEQYF. The J gene is TRBJ2-7, the V gene TRBV10-3; D tentatively reads TRBD1 or TRBD2 (5 bases each). Germline lookup yields CDR1 ENHRY and CDR2 SYGVKD. V was clipped by 2 bases and J by 1 base, with 12 bases between them. This CDR3 region has 15 residues.

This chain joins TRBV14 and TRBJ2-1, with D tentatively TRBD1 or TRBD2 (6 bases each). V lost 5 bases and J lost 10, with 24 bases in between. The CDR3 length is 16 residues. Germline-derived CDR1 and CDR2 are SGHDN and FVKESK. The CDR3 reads CASSEIKGGATREQFF. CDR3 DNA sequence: TGTGCCAGCAGCGAAATAAAGGGGGGAGCGACTAGAGAGCAGTTCTTC. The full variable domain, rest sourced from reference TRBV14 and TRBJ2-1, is EAGVTQFPSHSVIEKGQTVTLRCDPISGHDNLYWYRRVMGKEIKFLLHFVKESKQDESGMPNNRFLAERTGGTYSTLKVQPAELEDSGVYFCASSEIKGGATREQFFGPGTRLTVL.

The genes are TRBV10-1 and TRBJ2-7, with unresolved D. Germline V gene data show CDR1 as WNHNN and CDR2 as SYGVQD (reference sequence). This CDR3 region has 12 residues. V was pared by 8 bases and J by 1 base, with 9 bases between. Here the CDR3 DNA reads TGCGCCAGCGGGAAGGGATCCTACGAGCAGTACTTC. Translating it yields CASGKGSYEQYF.

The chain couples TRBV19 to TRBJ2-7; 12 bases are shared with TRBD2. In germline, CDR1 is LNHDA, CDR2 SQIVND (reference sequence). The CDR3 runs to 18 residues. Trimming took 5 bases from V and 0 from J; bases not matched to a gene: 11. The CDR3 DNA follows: TGTGCCAGTAGTCCCCGGACTAGCGGGGTCATATACTCCTACGAGCAGTACTTC. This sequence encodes CASSPRTSGVIYSYEQYF.

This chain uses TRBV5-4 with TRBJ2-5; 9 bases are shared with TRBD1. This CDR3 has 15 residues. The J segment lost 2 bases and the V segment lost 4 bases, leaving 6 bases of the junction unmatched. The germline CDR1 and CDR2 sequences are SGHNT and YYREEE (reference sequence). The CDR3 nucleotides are TGTGCCAGCAGCACGGGACAGGGTTCGCAAGAGACCCAGTACTTC. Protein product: CASSTGQGSQETQYF.

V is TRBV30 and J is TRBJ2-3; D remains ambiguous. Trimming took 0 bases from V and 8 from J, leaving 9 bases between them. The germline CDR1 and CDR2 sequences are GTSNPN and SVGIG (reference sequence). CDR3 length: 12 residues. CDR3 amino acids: CAWSVQHGTQYF. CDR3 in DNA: TGTGCCTGGAGTGTCCAGCACGGTACGCAGTATTTT.

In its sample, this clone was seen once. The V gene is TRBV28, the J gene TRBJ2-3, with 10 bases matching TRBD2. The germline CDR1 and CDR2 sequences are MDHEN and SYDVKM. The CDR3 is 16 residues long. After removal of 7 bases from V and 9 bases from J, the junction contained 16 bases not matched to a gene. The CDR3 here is CASNFASGRRMATQYF. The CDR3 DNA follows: TGTGCCAGCAATTTCGCTAGCGGGAGAAGGATGGCAACGCAGTATTTT. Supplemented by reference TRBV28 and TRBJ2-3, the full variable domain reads DVKVTQSSRYLVKRTGEKVFLECVQDMDHENMFWYRQDPGLGLRLIYFSYDVKMKEKGDIPEGYSVSREKKERFSLILESASTNQTSMYLCASNFASGRRMATQYFGPGTRLTVL.

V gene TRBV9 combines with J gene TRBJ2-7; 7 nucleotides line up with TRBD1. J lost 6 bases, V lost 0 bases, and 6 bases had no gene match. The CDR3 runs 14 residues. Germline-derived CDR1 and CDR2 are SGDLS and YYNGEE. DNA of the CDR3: TGTGCCAGCAGCGTAGGTGACAGGGTGGGCGAGCAGTACTTC. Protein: CASSVGDRVGEQYF.

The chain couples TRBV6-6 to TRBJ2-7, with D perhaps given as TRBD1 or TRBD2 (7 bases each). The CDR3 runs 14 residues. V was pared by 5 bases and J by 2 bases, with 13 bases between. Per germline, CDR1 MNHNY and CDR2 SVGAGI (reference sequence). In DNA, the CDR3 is TGTGCCAGCAGTGACCCAGGGGGGGCCTACGAGCAGTACTTC. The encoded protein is CASSDPGGAYEQYF.

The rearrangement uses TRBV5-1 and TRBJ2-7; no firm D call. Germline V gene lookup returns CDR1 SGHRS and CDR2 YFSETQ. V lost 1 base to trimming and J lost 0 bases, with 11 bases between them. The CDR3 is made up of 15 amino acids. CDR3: CASSLIGVSSYEQYF. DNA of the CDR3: TGCGCCAGCAGCTTGATTGGGGTGAGCTCCTACGAGCAGTACTTC.

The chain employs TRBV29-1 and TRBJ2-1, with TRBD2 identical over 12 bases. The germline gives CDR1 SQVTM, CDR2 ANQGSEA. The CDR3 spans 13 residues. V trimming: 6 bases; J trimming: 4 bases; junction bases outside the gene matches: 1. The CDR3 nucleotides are TGCAGCGTCCTAGCGGGAGGGTACAATGAGCAGTTCTTC. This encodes CSVLAGGYNEQFF.

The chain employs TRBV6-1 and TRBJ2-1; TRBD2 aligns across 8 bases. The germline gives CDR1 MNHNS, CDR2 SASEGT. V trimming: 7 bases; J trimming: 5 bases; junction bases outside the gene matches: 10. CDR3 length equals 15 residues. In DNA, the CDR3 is TGTGCCAGCAAGAAGCGGGAGTTAGTAAACAATGAGCAGTTCTTC. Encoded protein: CASKKRELVNNEQFF.

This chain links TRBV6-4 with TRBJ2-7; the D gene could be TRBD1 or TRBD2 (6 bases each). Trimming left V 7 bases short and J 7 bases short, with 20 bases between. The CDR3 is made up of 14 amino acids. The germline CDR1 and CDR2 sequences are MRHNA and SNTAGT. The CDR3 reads CASTPGGSAGEQYF. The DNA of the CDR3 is TGTGCCAGCACCCCCGGGGGCAGCGCGGGGGAGCAGTACTTC.

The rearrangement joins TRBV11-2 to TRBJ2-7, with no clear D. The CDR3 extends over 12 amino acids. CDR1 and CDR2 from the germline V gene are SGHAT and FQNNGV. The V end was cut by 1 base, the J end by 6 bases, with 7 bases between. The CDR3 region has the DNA TGTGCCAGCAGCTTAGTTGCGGTCGAGCAGTACTTC. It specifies CASSLVAVEQYF.

The CDR3 bases are TGTGCCACCATCGGGAGCAGGGCAGATACGCAGTATTTT. It is translated as CATIGSRADTQYF. The rearrangement uses TRBV15 and TRBJ2-3, with D possibly TRBD2 on 6 matching bases. The length of the CDR3 is 13 residues. V lost 7 bases and J lost 4, with 12 bases in between. Germline V lookup: CDR1 LNHNV, CDR2 YYDKDF (reference sequence).

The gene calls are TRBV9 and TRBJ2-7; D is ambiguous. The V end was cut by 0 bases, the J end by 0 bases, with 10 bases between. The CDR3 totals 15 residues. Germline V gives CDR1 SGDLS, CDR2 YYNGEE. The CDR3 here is CASSVGGDHSYEQYF. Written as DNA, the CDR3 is TGTGCCAGCAGCGTAGGCGGTGATCACTCCTACGAGCAGTACTTC. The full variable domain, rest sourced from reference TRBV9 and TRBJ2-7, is DSGVTQTPKHLITATGQRVTLRCSPRSGDLSVYWYQQSLDQGLQFLIQYYNGEERAKGNILERFSAQQFPDLHSELNLSSLELGDSALYFCASSVGGDHSYEQYFGPGTRLTVT.

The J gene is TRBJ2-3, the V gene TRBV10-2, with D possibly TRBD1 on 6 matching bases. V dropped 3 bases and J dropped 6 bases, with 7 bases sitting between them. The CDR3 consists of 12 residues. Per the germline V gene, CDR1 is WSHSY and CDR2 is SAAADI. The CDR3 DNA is TGCGCCAGCAGTGACGACAGGGATACGCAGTATTTT. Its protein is CASSDDRDTQYF.

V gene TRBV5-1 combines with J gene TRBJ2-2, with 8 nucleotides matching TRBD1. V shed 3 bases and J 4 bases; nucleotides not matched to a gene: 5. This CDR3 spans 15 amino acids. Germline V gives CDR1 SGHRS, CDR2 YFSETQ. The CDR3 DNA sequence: TGCGCCAGCAGCTCACCGACAGGGGCCACCGGGGAGCTGTTTTTT. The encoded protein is CASSSPTGATGELFF.

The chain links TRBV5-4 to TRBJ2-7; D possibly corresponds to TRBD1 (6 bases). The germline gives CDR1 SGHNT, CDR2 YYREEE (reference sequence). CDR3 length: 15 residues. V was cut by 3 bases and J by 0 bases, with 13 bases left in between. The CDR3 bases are TGTGCCAGCAGCTCTTGGACAGAGAACTCCTACGAGCAGTACTTC. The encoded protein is CASSSWTENSYEQYF.

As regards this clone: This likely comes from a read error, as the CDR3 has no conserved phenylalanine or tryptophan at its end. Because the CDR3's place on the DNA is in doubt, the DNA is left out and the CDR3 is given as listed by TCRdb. The CDR3 loop reads CSATMTGGGLL. V gene TRBV20-1 combines with J gene TRBJ1-1; TRBD1 reflects the table's D call only, with no check against the DNA. The length of the CDR3 is 11 amino acids, counting both ends. Per germline, CDR1 DFQATT and CDR2 SNEGSKA (reference sequence).

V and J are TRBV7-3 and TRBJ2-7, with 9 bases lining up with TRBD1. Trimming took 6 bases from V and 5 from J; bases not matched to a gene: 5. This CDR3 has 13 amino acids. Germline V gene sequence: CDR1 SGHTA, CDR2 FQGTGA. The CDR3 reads CASSSGTGNEQYF. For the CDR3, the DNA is TGTGCCAGCAGTTCCGGGACAGGGAACGAGCAGTACTTC.

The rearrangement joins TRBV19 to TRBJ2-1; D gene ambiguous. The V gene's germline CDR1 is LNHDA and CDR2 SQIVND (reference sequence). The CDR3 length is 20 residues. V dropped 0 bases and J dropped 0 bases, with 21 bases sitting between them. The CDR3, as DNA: TGTGCCAGTAGTATAGATTTCCCCGGGCGTCTAAGGAGCTCCTACAATGAGCAGTTCTTC. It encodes CASSIDFPGRLRSSYNEQFF.

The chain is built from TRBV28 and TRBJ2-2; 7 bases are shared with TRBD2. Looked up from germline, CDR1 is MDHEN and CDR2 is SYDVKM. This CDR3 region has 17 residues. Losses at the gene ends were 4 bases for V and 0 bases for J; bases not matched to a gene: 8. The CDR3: CASSSSGLESNTGELFF. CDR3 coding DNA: TGTGCCAGCAGTTCCAGTGGACTAGAGTCGAACACCGGGGAGCTGTTTTTT.